This paragraph covers one T cell receptor beta chain sequence. Its cognate antigen is unknown. The sample belongs to a study of a mutant IDH1 vaccine in newly diagnosed glioma. About the research overall: The start of vaccination came 4-6 weeks after radiotherapy alone, or with temozolomide cycles. Those enrolled had earlier been treated with radiotherapy, temozolomide, or both, mostly both. Visit V12 was at week 35; visit V13 was at week 47.

Trimming shortened V by 8 bases and J by 0 bases, and 13 bases separated the two germline ends. Germline CDR1 SNHLY, CDR2 FYNNEI. This CDR3 spans 14 amino acids. Sample time point: week 47, end of study. Every single dose of the vaccine, 300 ug of mutant IDH1 20-mer peptide, came with topical imiquimod. Generated by immunoSEQ multiplex PCR, the TCRdb table keeps only in-frame clones and is missing some. In the table there are about 94,000 clones, 89% of which are singletons. The chain has TRBV2 and TRBJ1-2, with D possibly TRBD1 on 6 matching bases. The TCR sequence derives from a woman aged 50 to 60 with glioma. The specimen comprised PBMCs, sampled from a glioma patient whose treatment included an IDH1 peptide vaccine. CDR3 sequence: CASGGREANYGYTF. CDR3 coding DNA: TGTGCCAGCGGGGGCAGGGAGGCTAACTATGGCTACACCTTC.